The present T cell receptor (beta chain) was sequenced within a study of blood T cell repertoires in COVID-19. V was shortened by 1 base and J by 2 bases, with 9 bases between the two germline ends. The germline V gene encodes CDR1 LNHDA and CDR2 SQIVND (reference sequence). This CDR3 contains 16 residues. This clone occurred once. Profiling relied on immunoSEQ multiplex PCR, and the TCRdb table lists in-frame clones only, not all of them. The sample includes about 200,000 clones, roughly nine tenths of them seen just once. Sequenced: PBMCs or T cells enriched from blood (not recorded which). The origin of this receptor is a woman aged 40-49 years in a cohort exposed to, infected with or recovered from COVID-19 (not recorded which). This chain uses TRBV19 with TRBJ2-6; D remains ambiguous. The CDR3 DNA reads TGTGCCAGTAGTATAGCCCTACAGACTGGGGCCAACGTCCTGACTTTC. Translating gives CASSIALQTGANVLTF.